Listed here are 13 T cell receptor beta chains from one sample, sequenced in a study of Graves' ophthalmopathy and Graves' hyperthyroidism. The sequenced template was RNA, covering the TCR beta CDR3 region. The first-round RT-PCR employed HTBI primers together with the Qiagen OneStep RT-PCR kit. A multiplex PCR was then performed as the second round. In TCRdb, the multiplex PCR reads were re-called with MiXCR into one record per CDR3 protein. The sample records 580,000 or so distinct CDR3 sequences, less than 40% being singletons. Sequenced input: peripheral blood or thyroid tissue (not recorded which). The source of these receptors is an adult man with Graves' hyperthyroidism.

The chain employs TRBV6-1 and TRBJ2-5, with 7 positions matching TRBD1. Germline V gene lookup returns CDR1 MNHNS and CDR2 SASEGT. The CDR3 contains 14 residues. V lost 5 bases and J lost 5; bases outside the gene matches: 8. CDR3 sequence reads: CASSRTGAYETQYF. The DNA of the CDR3 is TGTGCCAGCAGTAGAACAGGGGCTTATGAGACCCAGTACTTC.

This clonotype was counted many times. The genes are TRBV7-9 and TRBJ1-1, with D unclear. In germline, CDR1 is SEHNR, CDR2 FQNEAQ (reference sequence). The V end lost 5 bases, the J end lost 2 bases, and 18 bases lay between the germline ends. The CDR3 is 16 amino acids. The CDR3 nucleotides read TGTGCCAGCAGCCCCTACTTAAAGACCCTAAACACTGAAGCTTTCTTT. The encoded protein is CASSPYLKTLNTEAFF.

The CDR3 nucleotides are TGTGCCAGCAGCTTTGAGGGAGGGGTTCAGCCCCAGCATTTT. Amino acid sequence: CASSFEGGVQPQHF. The genes are TRBV7-9 and TRBJ1-5, with D perhaps matching TRBD1 (5 bases). This CDR3 has 14 amino acids. Trimming stripped 3 bases from V and 6 bases from J, with 12 bases between. The germline CDR1 and CDR2 sequences are SEHNR and FQNEAQ (reference sequence). The full variable domain, in which reference TRBV7-9 and TRBJ1-5 provide the parts outside the CDR3, is DTGVSQNPRHKITKRGQNVTFRCDPISEHNRLYWYRQTLGQGPEFLTYFQNEAQLEKSRLLSDRFSAERPKGSFSTLEIQRTEQGDSAMYLCASSFEGGVQPQHFGDGTRLSIL.

The J gene is TRBJ2-1, the V gene TRBV7-6; 9 positions match TRBD1. Germline V gene sequence: CDR1 SGHVS, CDR2 FNYEAQ. V dropped 4 bases and J dropped 2; count of bases not matched to a gene: 12. This CDR3 is built from 18 residues. CDR3 loop: CASSSPPHRGRPYNEQFF. Written as DNA, the CDR3 is TGTGCCAGCAGCTCCCCCCCACACAGGGGGCGTCCCTACAATGAGCAGTTCTTC.

This clonotype was recorded at least ten times. CDR3 region: CASSEVMLYGALYF. CDR3 coding DNA: TGTGCCAGCAGTGAAGTCATGTTGTACGGGGCCTTATATTTT. The chain couples TRBV2 to TRBJ1-3, with a possible D match to TRBD1 (5 bases). In germline, CDR1 is SNHLY, CDR2 FYNNEI. The CDR3 spans 14 residues. V gave up 1 base and J gave up 14 bases, with 18 bases separating them.

This clonotype turned up a few times. The V gene is TRBV5-6, the J gene TRBJ1-1; D remains ambiguous. This CDR3 spans 13 amino acids. Germline V gene lookup returns CDR1 SGHDT and CDR2 YYEEEE. Trimming stripped 0 bases from V and 7 bases from J, with 10 bases between. CDR3 nucleotide sequence: TGTGCCAGCAGCTTGGGGACTTCGGTTGAAGCTTTCTTT. This codes for CASSLGTSVEAFF.

The chain uses TRBV27 and TRBJ2-2, with TRBD1 matching 7 bases. Looked up from germline, CDR1 is MNHEY and CDR2 is SMNVEV (reference sequence). V trimming: 2 bases; J trimming: 13 bases; junction bases outside the gene matches: 4. CDR3 length: 12 amino acids. As DNA, the CDR3 is TGTGCCAGCAGTTTAGAAGGGGGCGGGCTGTTTTTT. This sequence encodes CASSLEGGGLFF.

This clonotype was counted ten times or more. The rearrangement uses TRBV9 and TRBJ2-2, with a tentative D call TRBD2 (6 bases). The germline V gene encodes CDR1 SGDLS and CDR2 YYNGEE. The length of the CDR3 is 11 residues. Trimming shortened V by 7 bases and J by 7 bases, and 8 bases separated the two germline ends. The CDR3 loop is CASGLSGELFF. In nucleotides, the CDR3 is TGTGCCAGCGGACTAAGCGGGGAGCTGTTTTTT.

V usage is TRBV7-9 and J usage is TRBJ2-5; 8 bases agree with TRBD1. The CDR3 spans 15 residues. Trimming cost V 5 bases and J 9 bases; bases outside gene matches: 14. From germline, CDR1 is SEHNR and CDR2 FQNEAQ (reference sequence). CDR3 protein: CASSTTGGPHQPQYF. The CDR3 bases are TGTGCCAGCAGCACCACAGGGGGTCCCCATCAGCCCCAGTACTTC.

This clonotype was detected only once. The V and J genes are TRBV7-3 and TRBJ2-5, with D maybe TRBD1 (5 bases). Germline V lookup: CDR1 SGHTA, CDR2 FQGTGA. V lost 1 base and J 4 bases, leaving 13 bases between the germline ends. This CDR3 comprises 15 residues. The DNA of the CDR3 is TGTGCCAGCAGCTTAAGCCAGGGTTTAGCAGAGACCCAGTACTTC. Translated: CASSLSQGLAETQYF. Full variable domain (remainder filled in from reference TRBV7-3 and TRBJ2-5): GAGVSQTPSNKVTEKGKYVELRCDPISGHTALYWYRQSLGQGPEFLIYFQGTGAADDSGLPNDRFFAVRPEGSVSTLKIQRTERGDSAVYLCASSLSQGLAETQYFGPGTRLLVL.

With respect to this clonotype: This clone may be a read error of a much larger clone one base away. J is TRBJ1-1 and V is TRBV9; no definite D call. The length of the CDR3 is 15 residues. In germline, CDR1 is SGDLS, CDR2 YYNGEE. CDR3 residues: CASSVVGSLGTEASF. Written as DNA, the CDR3 is TGTGCCAGCAGCGTAGTGGGGTCCCTCGGTACTGAAGCTTCCTTT.

The chain recombines TRBV2 with TRBJ2-1; D is tentatively TRBD1 or TRBD2 (5 bases each). The germline CDR1 and CDR2 sequences are SNHLY and FYNNEI. The CDR3 has 12 amino acids. With 6 bases removed from V and 10 bases from J, the gap between germline ends came to 13 bases. CDR3 region: CASRGDIREQFF. CDR3 DNA: TGTGCCAGCAGGGGGGATATAAGGGAGCAGTTCTTC. Based on the CDR3 plus reference TRBV2 and TRBJ2-1, the full variable domain is EPEVTQTPSHQVTQMGQEVILRCVPISNHLYFYWYRQILGQKVEFLVSFYNNEISEKSEIFDDQFSVERPDGSNFTLKIRSTKLEDSAMYFCASRGDIREQFFGPGTRLTVL.

The J gene is TRBJ2-3, the V gene TRBV20-1; TRBD2 matches at 11 bases. Germline V gene data show CDR1 as DFQATT and CDR2 as SNEGSKA (reference sequence). Trimming cost V 5 bases and J 2 bases; bases outside gene matches: 6. The CDR3 loop spans 15 amino acids. This chain's CDR3 is CSADRLAGYTDTQYF. In DNA form, the CDR3 reads TGCAGTGCTGACCGACTAGCGGGATACACAGATACGCAGTATTTT.